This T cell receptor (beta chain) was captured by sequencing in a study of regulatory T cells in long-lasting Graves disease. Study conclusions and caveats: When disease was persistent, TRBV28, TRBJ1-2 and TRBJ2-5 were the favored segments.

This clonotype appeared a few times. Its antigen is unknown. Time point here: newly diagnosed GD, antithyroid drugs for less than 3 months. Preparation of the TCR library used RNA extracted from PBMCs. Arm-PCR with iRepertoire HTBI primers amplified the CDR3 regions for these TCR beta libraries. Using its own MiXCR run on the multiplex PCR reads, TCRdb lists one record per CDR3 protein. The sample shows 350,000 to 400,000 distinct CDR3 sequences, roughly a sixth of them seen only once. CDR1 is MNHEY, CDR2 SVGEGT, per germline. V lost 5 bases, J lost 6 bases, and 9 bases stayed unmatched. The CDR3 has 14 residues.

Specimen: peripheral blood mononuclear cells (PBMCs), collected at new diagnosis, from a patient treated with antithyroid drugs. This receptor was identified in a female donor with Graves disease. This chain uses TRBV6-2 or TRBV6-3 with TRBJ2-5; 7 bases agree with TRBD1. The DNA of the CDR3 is TGTGCCAGCAGTGCCAAACAGGGGTGGAAGACCCAGTACTTC. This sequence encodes CASSAKQGWKTQYF.